One sample yielded the 31 T cell receptor beta chains listed below, sequenced in a study of T cells in Graves' hyperthyroidism and ophthalmopathy. Template material for amplifying TCR beta CDR3 regions consisted of RNA transcripts. Researchers ran a first-round RT-PCR on the TCR CDR3 using the HTBI primer set. Each CDR3 protein is one row after TCRdb ran MiXCR on the multiplex PCR reads. The sample contains a few hundred thousand distinct CDR3 sequences, more than 14% of which appear only once. Sequenced: blood. The receptors derive from a woman aged 25 to 39 with Graves' ophthalmopathy.

This clonotype has at least ten counts. The V and J genes are TRBV20-1 and TRBJ1-2; the match to TRBD1 covers 7 bases. The CDR3 has 14 residues. Trimming took 6 bases from V and 6 from J; bases not matched to a gene: 13. Germline V gene lookup returns CDR1 DFQATT and CDR2 SNEGSKA (reference sequence). The CDR3: CSAPRGWGFDGYTF. For the CDR3, the DNA is TGCAGTGCCCCCAGGGGGTGGGGGTTTGATGGCTACACCTTC.

The J gene is TRBJ2-5, the V gene TRBV30, with a weak D call TRBD2 (6 bases). CDR1 GTSNPN and CDR2 SVGIG come from the germline V gene (reference sequence). Trimming took 4 bases from V and 3 from J, leaving 18 bases between them. This CDR3 comprises 15 residues. This CDR3 is CAWTRGGTSKETQYF. The CDR3 DNA sequence: TGTGCCTGGACCCGCGGAGGGACCTCAAAAGAGACCCAGTACTTC. Together with reference TRBV30 and TRBJ2-5, the CDR3 gives the full variable domain: SQTIHQWPATLVQPVGSPLSLECTVEGTSNPNLYWYRQAAGRGLQLLFYSVGIGQISSEVPQNLSASRPQDRQFILSSKKLLLSDSGFYLCAWTRGGTSKETQYFGPGTRLLVL.

The CDR3: CASSIDSLPNTGELFF. The CDR3 DNA sequence: TGTGCCAGCAGTATAGACAGCCTTCCGAACACCGGGGAGCTGTTTTTT. The gene calls are TRBV6-4 and TRBJ2-2; D is perhaps TRBD1 (5 bases). Trimming removed 5 bases from V and 0 bases from J, with 13 bases in between. CDR1 is MRHNA, CDR2 SNTAGT, per germline. This CDR3 contains 16 residues.

The V and J genes are TRBV11-2 and TRBJ2-5; 9 positions match TRBD1. The V and J ends lost 1 base and 5 bases, in that order; junction bases with no gene match: 11. CDR1 is SGHAT, CDR2 FQNNGV, per germline. This CDR3 is built from 17 residues. This CDR3 reads CASSLVATGGGPETQYF. The CDR3, as DNA: TGTGCCAGCAGCTTAGTAGCGACAGGGGGGGGGCCGGAGACCCAGTACTTC.

This clonotype was seen ten or more times. The chain combines TRBV5-8 with TRBJ1-1, with a weak D call TRBD1 (5 bases). CDR3 length equals 14 residues. The V gene lost 1 base and the J gene lost 0 bases, with 7 bases spanning the gap. Germline-derived CDR1 and CDR2 are SGHTS and YDEGEE. The CDR3 reads CASSLQGMNTEAFF. CDR3 in DNA: TGTGCCAGCAGCTTGCAGGGTATGAACACTGAAGCTTTCTTT.

This clonotype appeared many times. The V and J genes are TRBV6-5 and TRBJ2-1; possible D gene TRBD1, 5 bases. This CDR3 has 16 amino acids. Germline assignment: CDR1 MNHEY and CDR2 SVGAGI. Trimming stripped 2 bases from V and 9 bases from J, with 20 bases between. The CDR3 sequence: CASSYSYRKLQGEQFF. The DNA of the CDR3 is TGTGCCAGCAGTTACAGCTACCGAAAGCTCCAGGGTGAGCAGTTCTTC.

Points on this clonotype: This clone may be a read error of a much larger clone one base away. This chain connects TRBV15 to TRBJ1-1; D not resolved. Looked up from germline, CDR1 is LNHNV and CDR2 is YYDKDF (reference sequence). V was pared by 5 bases and J by 0 bases, with 7 bases between. The CDR3 is 13 residues long. CDR3 residues: CATSGFMNTEAFF. CDR3 coding DNA: TGTGCCACCAGCGGCTTTATGAACACTGAAGCTTTCTTT. Full variable domain (missing parts from reference TRBV15 and TRBJ1-1): DAMVIQNPRYQVTQFGKPVTLSCSQTLNHNVMYWYQQKSSQAPKLLFHYYDKDFNNEADTPDNFQSRRPNTSFCFLDIRSPGLGDTAMYLCATSGFMNTEAFFGQGTRLTVV.

This clonotype has ten or more counts. CDR3 residues: CASRRDRGPGYTF. CDR3 in DNA: TGTGCCAGCAGGCGGGACAGGGGGCCGGGCTACACCTTC. J is TRBJ1-2 and V is TRBV2, with 12 nucleotides matching TRBD1. Germline V CDR1 and CDR2: SNHLY, FYNNEI. V gave up 6 bases and J gave up 8 bases; unmatched junction bases: 4. The length of the CDR3 is 13 residues. The full variable domain, with the rest looked up from reference TRBV2 and TRBJ1-2, is EPEVTQTPSHQVTQMGQEVILRCVPISNHLYFYWYRQILGQKVEFLVSFYNNEISEKSEIFDDQFSVERPDGSNFTLKIRSTKLEDSAMYFCASRRDRGPGYTFGSGTRLTVV.

This clonotype was detected ten times or more. This chain links TRBV28 with TRBJ1-1; possibly TRBD1 for D (5 bases). The CDR3 runs 13 residues. V lost 1 base and J lost 11, with 14 bases in between. Germline V gives CDR1 MDHEN, CDR2 SYDVKM. CDR3 in amino acids: CASSLFGTGWAFF. DNA for the CDR3: TGTGCCAGCAGTTTATTCGGGACGGGGTGGGCTTTCTTT. Supplemented by reference TRBV28 and TRBJ1-1, the full variable domain reads DVKVTQSSRYLVKRTGEKVFLECVQDMDHENMFWYRQDPGLGLRLIYFSYDVKMKEKGDIPEGYSVSREKKERFSLILESASTNQTSMYLCASSLFGTGWAFFGQGTRLTVV.

The CDR3 reads CASSWTGNAEAFF. CDR3 coding DNA: TGTGCCAGCAGTTGGACAGGTAACGCTGAAGCTTTCTTT. J is TRBJ1-1 and V is TRBV27; 7 bases align to TRBD1. Per the germline V gene, CDR1 is MNHEY and CDR2 is SMNVEV (reference sequence). This CDR3 is built from 13 residues. V was clipped by 4 bases and J by 6 bases; unmatched bases: 5.

This clonotype came up a few times. J is TRBJ2-7 and V is TRBV6-1; 8 nucleotides line up with TRBD1. Germline assignment: CDR1 MNHNS and CDR2 SASEGT. The CDR3 runs to 17 residues. Trimming at V came to 4 bases and at J to 5 bases, leaving 16 bases not matched to a gene. DNA for the CDR3: TGTGCCAGCAGTGTCTTTAGCGACAGGGGCGCGGTTAACGAGCAGTACTTC. It yields the protein CASSVFSDRGAVNEQYF.

The chain combines TRBV27 with TRBJ2-2; D is possibly TRBD1 or TRBD2 (6 bases each). Per the germline V gene, CDR1 is MNHEY and CDR2 is SMNVEV (reference sequence). The CDR3 contains 16 residues. Trimming removed 3 bases from V and 8 bases from J, with 19 bases in between. The CDR3 loop reads CASSFPGALKWGELFF. The CDR3 region has the DNA TGTGCCAGCAGTTTTCCGGGGGCTTTAAAATGGGGGGAGCTGTTTTTT.

This clonotype was seen only a few times. The V and J genes are TRBV12-3 or TRBV12-4 and TRBJ2-1; D is unresolved. This CDR3 contains 14 residues. Between the trimmed V and J ends, which lost 4 bases and 9 bases, there was a span of 16 bases. DNA of the CDR3: TGTGCCAGCAGTTCCGGACCCGGTGTGGCTGAGCAGTTCTTC. It is translated as CASSSGPGVAEQFF.

Ten or more counts support this clonotype. This chain joins TRBV5-1 and TRBJ2-7; no clear D. Germline-derived CDR1 and CDR2 are SGHRS and YFSETQ. Trimming shortened V by 0 bases and J by 2 bases, and 6 bases separated the two germline ends. This CDR3 has 13 amino acids. As DNA, the CDR3 is TGCGCCAGCAGCTTGGGAAGGCCCTACGAGCAGTACTTC. Translated, it gives CASSLGRPYEQYF.

In this sample, this clonotype turned up many times. The chain carries TRBV6-1 and TRBJ2-7, with 10 bases lining up with TRBD2. There are 16 residues in the CDR3. In germline, CDR1 is MNHNS, CDR2 SASEGT. V was pared by 8 bases and J by 4 bases, with 14 bases of the junction left unmatched. CDR3 DNA sequence: TGTGCCAGCGGGGAGTGGGCTAGCGGGGGTCCTTACGAGCAGTACTTC. Protein product: CASGEWASGGPYEQYF.

In its sample, this clonotype was seen a few times. The chain is built from TRBV29-1 and TRBJ1-1; unclear D gene. Trimming left V 4 bases short and J 0 bases short, with 15 bases between. Germline loops: CDR1 SQVTM, CDR2 ANQGSEA. This CDR3 spans 15 amino acids. CDR3 amino acids: CSVVDLVTLNTEAFF. For the CDR3, the DNA is TGCAGCGTTGTGGATTTAGTAACACTGAACACTGAAGCTTTCTTT.

This clonotype was detected ten times or more. The J gene is TRBJ2-5, the V gene TRBV5-6; 8 positions agree with TRBD2. The V gene's germline CDR1 is SGHDT and CDR2 YYEEEE. V lost 5 bases, J lost 1 base, and 7 bases stayed unmatched. The CDR3 has 15 residues. CDR3 amino acids: CASSSGTSGQETQYF. The CDR3 DNA sequence: TGTGCCAGCAGTTCCGGGACTAGTGGCCAAGAGACCCAGTACTTC.

In this sample, this clonotype turned up many times. This chain uses TRBV2 with TRBJ2-5; TRBD2 matches at 12 bases. The CDR3 extends over 16 amino acids. V lost 2 bases to trimming and J lost 1 base; unmatched junction nucleotides: 2. In germline, CDR1 is SNHLY, CDR2 FYNNEI. The CDR3 sequence is CASSELAGGTQETQYF. The CDR3 DNA follows: TGTGCCAGCAGTGAACTAGCGGGGGGGACCCAAGAGACCCAGTACTTC. Full variable domain (remainder filled in from reference TRBV2 and TRBJ2-5): EPEVTQTPSHQVTQMGQEVILRCVPISNHLYFYWYRQILGQKVEFLVSFYNNEISEKSEIFDDQFSVERPDGSNFTLKIRSTKLEDSAMYFCASSELAGGTQETQYFGPGTRLLVL.

Comments on this clonotype: A junction boundary mismatches the germline segment, possibly from a read error. The chain couples TRBV12-3 or TRBV12-4 to TRBJ2-6; 7 nucleotides agree with TRBD1. The CDR3 totals 18 residues. CDR3 sequence reads: CASIDLVTGVSGASVLTF. The CDR3 nucleotides are TGTGCCAGCATTGATTTAGTTACAGGGGTCTCTGGGGCCAGCGTCCTGACTTTC.

The chain carries TRBV12-3 or TRBV12-4 and TRBJ1-5; D is ambiguous. V shed 6 bases and J shed 7 bases, with 10 bases lying between them. The CDR3 is made up of 12 amino acids. DNA of the CDR3: TGTGCCAGCAGCAAATCGGACCAGCCCCAGCATTTT. Translating gives CASSKSDQPQHF.

In its sample, this clonotype was seen many times. J is TRBJ1-4 and V is TRBV13; perhaps TRBD1 as D (5 bases). Germline V gene lookup returns CDR1 PRHDT and CDR2 FYEKMQ (reference sequence). Trimming removed 5 bases at V and 7 bases at J, with 17 bases between. The CDR3 is 15 residues long. CDR3 bases: TGTGCCAGCAGCCTGGGGGTTTTCGGTGTTGAAAAACTGTTTTTT. Translation: CASSLGVFGVEKLFF.

This clonotype was found many times. The chain has TRBV28 and TRBJ2-1; 9 positions agree with TRBD2. This CDR3 comprises 17 residues. Per germline, CDR1 MDHEN and CDR2 SYDVKM. The ends lost 3 bases at V and 0 bases at J; junction bases unmatched: 6. DNA of the CDR3: TGTGCCAGCAGTTTGACTAGCGGCACGAGCTCCTACAATGAGCAGTTCTTC. The encoded protein is CASSLTSGTSSYNEQFF.

V and J are TRBV15 and TRBJ2-2; 8 nucleotides agree with TRBD2. CDR1 and CDR2 from the germline V gene are LNHNV and YYDKDF (reference sequence). V dropped 4 bases and J dropped 7; count of bases not matched to a gene: 5. CDR3 length: 14 amino acids. The CDR3: CATSIGGANGELFF. The CDR3 nucleotides are TGTGCCACCAGCATCGGGGGGGCGAACGGGGAGCTGTTTTTT.

This clonotype was found many times. The CDR3 bases are TGTGCCAGCAGTTTAGGGTCTAGCGATACGCAGTATTTT. It yields the protein CASSLGSSDTQYF. J is TRBJ2-3 and V is TRBV28, with D possibly being TRBD2 (5 bases). CDR3 length equals 13 residues. Looked up from germline, CDR1 is MDHEN and CDR2 is SYDVKM. Trimming shortened V by 2 bases and J by 6 bases, and 9 bases separated the two germline ends. Full variable domain (missing parts from reference TRBV28 and TRBJ2-3): DVKVTQSSRYLVKRTGEKVFLECVQDMDHENMFWYRQDPGLGLRLIYFSYDVKMKEKGDIPEGYSVSREKKERFSLILESASTNQTSMYLCASSLGSSDTQYFGPGTRLTVL.

This clonotype was counted at least ten times. This CDR3 is CASSLRPDSYNEQFF. CDR3 nucleotide sequence: TGTGCCAGCAGCCTTCGACCAGACTCCTACAATGAGCAGTTCTTC. The chain combines TRBV11-2 with TRBJ2-1; D call uncertain. Germline V lookup: CDR1 SGHAT, CDR2 FQNNGV. This CDR3 is 15 amino acids long. V was pared by 5 bases and J by 0 bases, with 11 bases between.

This clonotype was detected ten times or more. The chain couples TRBV2 to TRBJ1-6; weak D call: TRBD1 (6 bases). V was cut by 5 bases and J by 12 bases, with 14 bases left in between. The germline CDR1 and CDR2 sequences are SNHLY and FYNNEI. The CDR3 runs to 13 residues. CDR3 DNA: TGTGCCAGCAGTTCAGGGGCGTTTGGACCCCTCCACTTT. Protein sequence: CASSSGAFGPLHF.

This clonotype was counted many times. The rearrangement joins TRBV18 to TRBJ1-4; 12 bases agree with TRBD1. This CDR3 is 18 amino acids long. With 6 bases clipped from V and 8 bases from J, the junction kept 16 bases outside the gene matches. Germline CDR1 KGHSH, CDR2 LQKENI. Here the CDR3 reads CASSLEQGQGAFGEKLFF. The CDR3 nucleotides are TGTGCCAGCTCCCTGGAGCAGGGACAGGGGGCATTTGGCGAAAAACTGTTTTTT.

Many counts were recorded for this clonotype. This chain links TRBV7-8 with TRBJ2-2, with 11 bases lining up with TRBD2. V gave up 3 bases and J gave up 4 bases; unmatched junction bases: 4. The CDR3 sequence is 16 residues long. CDR1 is SGHVS, CDR2 FQNEAQ, per germline. The CDR3 coding sequence is TGTGCCAGCAGCTTGCCTAGCGGGGGGTCCACCGGGGAGCTGTTTTTT. This translates into CASSLPSGGSTGELFF.

This clonotype was observed many times. V gene TRBV13 combines with J gene TRBJ1-6; D unclear. The CDR3 has 18 amino acids. Trimming cost V 5 bases and J 3 bases, with 20 bases left between them. Germline values: CDR1 PRHDT, CDR2 FYEKMQ (reference sequence). The CDR3, as DNA: TGTGCCAGCAGCATAAATTCCCTGACGGCCAGCTATAATTCACCCCTCCACTTT. Translating gives CASSINSLTASYNSPLHF.

This clonotype was observed many times. This chain connects TRBV30 to TRBJ1-2; 7 bases match TRBD1. Germline CDR1 reads GTSNPN; CDR2 reads SVGIG (reference sequence). This CDR3 is 12 amino acids long. The V gene end was trimmed by 7 bases and the J gene end by 5 bases; junction bases not matched to a gene: 7. CDR3 in amino acids: CASQQGTYGYTF. The DNA of the CDR3 is TGTGCCTCCCAACAGGGGACATATGGCTACACCTTC.

Regarding this clonotype: A much larger clone lies one base from this, so it may be a read error. The chain carries TRBV7-2 and TRBJ2-2, with no clear D. Trimming cost V 0 bases and J 4 bases, with 9 bases left between them. This CDR3 has 15 amino acids. Germline V CDR1 and CDR2: SGHTA, FQGNSA. The CDR3 nucleotides are TGTGCCAGCAGCTTAGCTAGGGCAGCCACCGGGGAGCTGTTTTTT. Its protein is CASSLARAATGELFF.